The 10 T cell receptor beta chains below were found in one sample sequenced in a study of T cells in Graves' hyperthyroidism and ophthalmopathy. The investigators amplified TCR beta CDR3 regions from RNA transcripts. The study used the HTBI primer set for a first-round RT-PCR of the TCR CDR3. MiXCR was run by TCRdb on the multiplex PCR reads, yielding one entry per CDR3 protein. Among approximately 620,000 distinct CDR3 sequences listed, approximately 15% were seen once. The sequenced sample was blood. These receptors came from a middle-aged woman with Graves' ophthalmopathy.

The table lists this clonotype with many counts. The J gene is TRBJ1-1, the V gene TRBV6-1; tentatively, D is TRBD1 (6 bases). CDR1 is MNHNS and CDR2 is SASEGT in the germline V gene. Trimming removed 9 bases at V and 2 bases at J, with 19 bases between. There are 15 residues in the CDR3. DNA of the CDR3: TGTGCCAGTTACCCTAACAGGGACGGAAACACTGAAGCTTTCTTT. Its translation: CASYPNRDGNTEAFF.

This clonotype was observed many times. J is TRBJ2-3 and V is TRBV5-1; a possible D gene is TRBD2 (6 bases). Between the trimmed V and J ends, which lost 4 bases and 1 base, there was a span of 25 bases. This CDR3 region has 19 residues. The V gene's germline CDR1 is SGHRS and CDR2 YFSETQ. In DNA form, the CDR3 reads TGCGCCAGCAGCCTAGGGGCGAATAGCGGCCCGGGGGGCACAGATACGCAGTATTTT. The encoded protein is CASSLGANSGPGGTDTQYF.

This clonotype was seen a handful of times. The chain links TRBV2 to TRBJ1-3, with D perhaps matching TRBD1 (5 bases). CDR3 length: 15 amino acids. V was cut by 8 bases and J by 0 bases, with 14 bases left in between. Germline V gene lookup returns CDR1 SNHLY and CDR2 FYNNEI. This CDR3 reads CASGGGYVSGNTIYF. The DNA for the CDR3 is TGTGCCAGCGGGGGGGGTTATGTCTCTGGAAACACCATATATTTT.

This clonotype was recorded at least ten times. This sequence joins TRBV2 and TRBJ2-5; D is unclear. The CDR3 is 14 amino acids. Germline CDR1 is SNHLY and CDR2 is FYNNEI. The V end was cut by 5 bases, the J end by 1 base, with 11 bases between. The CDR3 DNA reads TGTGCCAGCAGTACCCGGACGGTCCAAGAGACCCAGTACTTC. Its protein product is CASSTRTVQETQYF.

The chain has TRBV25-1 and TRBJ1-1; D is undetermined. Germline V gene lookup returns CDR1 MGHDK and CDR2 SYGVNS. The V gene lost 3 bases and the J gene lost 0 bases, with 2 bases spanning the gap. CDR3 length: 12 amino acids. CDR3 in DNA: TGTGCCAGCAGTGACGTGAACACTGAAGCTTTCTTT. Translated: CASSDVNTEAFF.

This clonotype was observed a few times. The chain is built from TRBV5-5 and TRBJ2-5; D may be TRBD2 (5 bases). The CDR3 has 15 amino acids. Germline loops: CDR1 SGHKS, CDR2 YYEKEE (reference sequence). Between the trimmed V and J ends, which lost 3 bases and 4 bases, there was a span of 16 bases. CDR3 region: CASSSLAGVGETQYF. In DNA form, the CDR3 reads TGTGCCAGCAGCTCCCTAGCAGGTGTGGGAGAGACCCAGTACTTC.

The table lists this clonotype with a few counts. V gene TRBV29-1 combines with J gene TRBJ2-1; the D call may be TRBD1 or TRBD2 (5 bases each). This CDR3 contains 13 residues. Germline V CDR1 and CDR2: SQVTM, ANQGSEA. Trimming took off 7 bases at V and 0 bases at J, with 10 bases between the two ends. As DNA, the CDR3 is TGCAGCGCTCCCGGGACCTCCTACAATGAGCAGTTCTTC. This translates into CSAPGTSYNEQFF.

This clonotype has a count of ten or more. In DNA form, the CDR3 reads TGTGCCAGCAGTCCCGGGACAGGGCATACCGGCTACACCTTC. It is translated as CASSPGTGHTGYTF. J is TRBJ1-2 and V is TRBV28, with TRBD1 matching over 9 bases. The CDR3 covers 14 residues. With 5 bases clipped from V and 8 bases from J, the junction kept 9 bases outside the gene matches. Germline CDR1 MDHEN, CDR2 SYDVKM.

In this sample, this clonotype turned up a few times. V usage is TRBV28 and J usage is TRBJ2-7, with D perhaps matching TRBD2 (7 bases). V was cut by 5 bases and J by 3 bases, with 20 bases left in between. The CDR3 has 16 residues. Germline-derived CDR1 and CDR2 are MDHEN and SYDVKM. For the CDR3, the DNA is TGTGCCAGCAGTCCCAGTGAGAGGGGGGGCTTCTACGAGCAGTACTTC. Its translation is CASSPSERGGFYEQYF.

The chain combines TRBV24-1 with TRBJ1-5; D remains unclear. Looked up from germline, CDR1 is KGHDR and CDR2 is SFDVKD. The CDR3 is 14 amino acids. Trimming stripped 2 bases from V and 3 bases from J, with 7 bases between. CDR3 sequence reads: CATSDSRTNQPQHF. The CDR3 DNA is TGTGCCACCAGTGATTCCCGCACCAATCAGCCCCAGCATTTT.